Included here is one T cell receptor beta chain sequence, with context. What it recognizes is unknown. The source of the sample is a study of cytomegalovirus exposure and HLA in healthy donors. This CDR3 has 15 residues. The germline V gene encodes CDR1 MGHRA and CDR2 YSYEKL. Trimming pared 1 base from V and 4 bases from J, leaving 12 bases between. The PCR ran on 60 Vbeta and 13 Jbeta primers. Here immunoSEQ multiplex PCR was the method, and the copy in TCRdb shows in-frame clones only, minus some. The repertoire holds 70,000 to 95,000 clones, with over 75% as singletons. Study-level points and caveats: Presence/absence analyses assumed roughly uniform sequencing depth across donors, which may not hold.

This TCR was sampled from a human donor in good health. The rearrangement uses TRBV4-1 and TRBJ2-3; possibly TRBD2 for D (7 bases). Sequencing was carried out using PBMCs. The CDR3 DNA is TGCGCCAGCAGCCAAGCTGGGGGGGCTGCAGATACGCAGTATTTT. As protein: CASSQAGGAADTQYF.